This T cell receptor (beta chain) originates from a study of control samples from healthy donors and cancer patients. In germline, CDR1 is SGHVS, CDR2 FQNEAQ. This CDR3 region has 14 residues. Trimming took 4 bases from V and 2 from J, leaving 11 bases between them. Assay used: immunoSEQ multiplex PCR; TCRdb lists only in-frame clones, some missing. Among roughly 130,000 clones listed, less than 95% were seen once. The chain carries TRBV7-8 and TRBJ1-2; possibly TRBD1 for D (5 bases). The clonotype comes from a man younger than 35 in good health. The sample consisted of blood. CDR3 coding DNA: TGTGCCAGCAGCTCCGACAGAGGAAACTATGGCTACACCTTC. Encoded protein: CASSSDRGNYGYTF.